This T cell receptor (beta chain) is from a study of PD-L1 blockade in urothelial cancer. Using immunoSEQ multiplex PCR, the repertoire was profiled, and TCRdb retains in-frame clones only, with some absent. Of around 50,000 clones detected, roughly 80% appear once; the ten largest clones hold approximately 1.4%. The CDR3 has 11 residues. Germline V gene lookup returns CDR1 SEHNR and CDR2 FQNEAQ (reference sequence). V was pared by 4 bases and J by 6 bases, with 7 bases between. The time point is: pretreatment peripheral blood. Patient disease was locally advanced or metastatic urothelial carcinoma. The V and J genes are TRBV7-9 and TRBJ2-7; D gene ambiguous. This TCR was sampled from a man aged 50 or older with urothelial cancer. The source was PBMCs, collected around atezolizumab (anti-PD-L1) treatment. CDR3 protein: CASSSPREQYF. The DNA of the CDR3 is TGTGCCAGCAGCTCTCCCCGCGAGCAGTACTTC.